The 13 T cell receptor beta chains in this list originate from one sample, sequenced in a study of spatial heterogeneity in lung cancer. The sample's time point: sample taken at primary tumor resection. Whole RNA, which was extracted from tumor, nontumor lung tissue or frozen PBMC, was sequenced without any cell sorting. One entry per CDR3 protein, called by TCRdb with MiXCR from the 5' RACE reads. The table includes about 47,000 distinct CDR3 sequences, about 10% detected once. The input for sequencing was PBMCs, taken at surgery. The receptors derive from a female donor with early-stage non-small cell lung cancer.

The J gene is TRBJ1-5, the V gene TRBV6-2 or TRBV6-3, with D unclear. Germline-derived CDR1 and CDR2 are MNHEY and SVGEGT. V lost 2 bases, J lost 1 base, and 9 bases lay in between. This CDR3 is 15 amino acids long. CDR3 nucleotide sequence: TGTGCCAGCAGTTACGAAAGGGTCAGCAATCAGCCCCAGCATTTT. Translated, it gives CASSYERVSNQPQHF.

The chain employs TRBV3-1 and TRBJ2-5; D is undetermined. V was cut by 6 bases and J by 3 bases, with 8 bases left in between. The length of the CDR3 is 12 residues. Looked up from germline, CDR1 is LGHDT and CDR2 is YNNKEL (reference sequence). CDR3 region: CASRSGEETQYF. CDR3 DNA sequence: TGTGCCAGCAGATCCGGAGAAGAGACCCAGTACTTC.

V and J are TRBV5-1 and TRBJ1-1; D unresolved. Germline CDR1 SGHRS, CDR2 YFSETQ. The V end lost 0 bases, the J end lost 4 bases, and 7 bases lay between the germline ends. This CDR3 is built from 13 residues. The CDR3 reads CASSLVGSTEAFF. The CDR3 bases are TGCGCCAGCAGCTTGGTTGGTAGCACTGAAGCTTTCTTT.

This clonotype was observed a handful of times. CDR3 nucleotides: TGTGCCAGCAGCCAAGAGAACAGCGTAAGCTCCTACAATGAGCAGTTCTTC. This codes for CASSQENSVSSYNEQFF. The chain is built from TRBV3-1 and TRBJ2-1; no reliable D call. Germline CDR1 and CDR2: LGHDT and YNNKEL (reference sequence). This CDR3 has 17 residues. The ends were cut back, 0 bases at V and 0 bases at J, with 12 bases in the middle.

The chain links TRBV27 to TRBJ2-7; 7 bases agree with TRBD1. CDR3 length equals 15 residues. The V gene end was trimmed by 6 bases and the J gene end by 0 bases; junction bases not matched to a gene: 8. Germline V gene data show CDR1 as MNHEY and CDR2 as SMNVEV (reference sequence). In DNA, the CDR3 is TGTGCCAGCAGATCCGGGACAGACTACTCCTACGAGCAGTACTTC. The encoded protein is CASRSGTDYSYEQYF.

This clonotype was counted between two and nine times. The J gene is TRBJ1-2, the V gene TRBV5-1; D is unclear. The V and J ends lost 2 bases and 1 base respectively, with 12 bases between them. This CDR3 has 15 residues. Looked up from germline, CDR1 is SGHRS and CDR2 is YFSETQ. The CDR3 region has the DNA TGCGCCAGCAGCTTAACCTCAGGCCTTAACTATGGCTACACCTTC. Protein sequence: CASSLTSGLNYGYTF.

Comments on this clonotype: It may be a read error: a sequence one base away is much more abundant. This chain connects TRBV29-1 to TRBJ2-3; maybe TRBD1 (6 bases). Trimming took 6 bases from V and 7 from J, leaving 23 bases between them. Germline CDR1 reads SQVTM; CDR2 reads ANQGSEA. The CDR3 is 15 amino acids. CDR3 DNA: TGCAGCGTCACGCAGGGGCGGGCTCTGGGCAATACGCAGTATTTT. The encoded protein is CSVTQGRALGNTQYF.

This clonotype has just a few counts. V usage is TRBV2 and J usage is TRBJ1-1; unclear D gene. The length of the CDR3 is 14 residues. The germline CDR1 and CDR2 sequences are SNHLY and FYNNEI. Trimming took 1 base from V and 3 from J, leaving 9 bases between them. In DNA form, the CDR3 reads TGTGCCAGCAGTGAAGTAAAGGGTCACACTGAAGCTTTCTTT. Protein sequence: CASSEVKGHTEAFF. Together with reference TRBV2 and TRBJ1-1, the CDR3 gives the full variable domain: EPEVTQTPSHQVTQMGQEVILRCVPISNHLYFYWYRQILGQKVEFLVSFYNNEISEKSEIFDDQFSVERPDGSNFTLKIRSTKLEDSAMYFCASSEVKGHTEAFFGQGTRLTVV.

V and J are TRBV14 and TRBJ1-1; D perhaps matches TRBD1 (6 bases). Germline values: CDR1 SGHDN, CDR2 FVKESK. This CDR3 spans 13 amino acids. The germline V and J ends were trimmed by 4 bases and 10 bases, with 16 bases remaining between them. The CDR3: CASSRNRVTAAFF. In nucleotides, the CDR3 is TGTGCCAGCAGCCGAAACAGGGTTACGGCAGCTTTCTTT.

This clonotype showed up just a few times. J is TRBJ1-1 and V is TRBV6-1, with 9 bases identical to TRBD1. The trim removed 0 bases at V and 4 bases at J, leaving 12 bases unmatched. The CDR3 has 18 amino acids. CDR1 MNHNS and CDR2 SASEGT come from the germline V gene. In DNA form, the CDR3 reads TGTGCCAGCAGTGAAGCTTCGGTCACAGGGGGCATAGGCACTGAAGCTTTCTTT. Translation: CASSEASVTGGIGTEAFF.

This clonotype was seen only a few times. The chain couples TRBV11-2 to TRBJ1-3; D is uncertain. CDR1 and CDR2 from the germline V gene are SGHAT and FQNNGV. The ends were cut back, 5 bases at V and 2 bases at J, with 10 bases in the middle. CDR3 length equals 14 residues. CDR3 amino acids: CASSPRGTGNTIYF. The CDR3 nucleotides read TGTGCCAGCAGCCCCCGCGGTACTGGAAACACCATATATTTT.

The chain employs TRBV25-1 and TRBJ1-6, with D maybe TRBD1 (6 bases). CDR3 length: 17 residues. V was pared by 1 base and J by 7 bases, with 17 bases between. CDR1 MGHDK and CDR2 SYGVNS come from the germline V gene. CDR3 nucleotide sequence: TGTGCCAGCAGTGAATTCGGAGGGGGAGGGGTAAATTCACCCCTCCACTTT. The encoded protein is CASSEFGGGGVNSPLHF. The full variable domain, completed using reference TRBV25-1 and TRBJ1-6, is EADIYQTPRYLVIGTGKKITLECSQTMGHDKMYWYQQDPGMELHLIHYSYGVNSTEKGDLSSESTVSRIRTEHFPLTLESARPSHTSQYLCASSEFGGGGVNSPLHFGNGTRLTVT.

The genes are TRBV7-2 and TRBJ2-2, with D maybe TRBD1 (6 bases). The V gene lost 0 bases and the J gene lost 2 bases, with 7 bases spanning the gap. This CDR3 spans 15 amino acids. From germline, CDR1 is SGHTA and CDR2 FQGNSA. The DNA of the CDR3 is TGTGCCAGCAGCTTAGCACAGGGAAACACCGGGGAGCTGTTTTTT. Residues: CASSLAQGNTGELFF.